The clone carrying this T cell receptor beta chain occurred a few times. The CDR3 spans 16 residues. The J segment lost 4 bases and the V segment lost 5 bases, leaving 14 bases of the junction unmatched. CDR1 is SQVTM, CDR2 ANQGSEA, per germline. In TCRdb, the RT-PCR reads were re-called with MiXCR into one record per CDR3 protein. This repertoire shows about 830,000 distinct CDR3 sequences, about 18% found once; its top ten account for roughly 11%. The record originates from a study of response to subunit inactivated influenza vaccine. The source of this sequence is a man in his forties or fifties who received an inactivated influenza vaccine. The sample here was PBMCs from blood, taken around 5 days after vaccination. The chain has TRBV29-1 and TRBJ2-3; 8 bases agree with TRBD1. CDR3 sequence: CSVSPLDRVWPDTQYF. The DNA for the CDR3 is TGCAGCGTTTCCCCATTGGACAGGGTGTGGCCAGATACGCAGTATTTT.